These T cell receptor beta chains were read from a single sample in a study of beta chain features in type 1 diabetes. The table came from immunoSEQ multiplex PCR; TCRdb's copy has only in-frame clones and leaves some out. The sample shows hundreds of thousands of clones, less than 15% of them seen only once. Sequencing was performed on central memory CD4+ T cells from blood. The receptors originated from a man aged 25-45 years in good health. Each CDR3 is given with its conserved first and last residue. The D gene is left open where the match is weak. A row's size may be missing; if present it is once, few, many or a size class.

v_call	j_call	d_call	clone_size	cdr3_length	cdr3_aa	cdr3_nt
TRBV4-2	TRBJ1-2	TRBD1	.	15	CASSSITYRGGGYTF	TGTGCCAGCAGCTCGATTACCTACAGGGGAGGAGGCTACACCTTC
TRBV9	TRBJ2-3	.	.	15	CASSPRPQGTDTQYF	TGTGCCAGCAGCCCTCGACCCCAGGGCACAGATACGCAGTATTTT
TRBV15	TRBJ2-6	.	.	18	CATSRGGEASSGANVLTF	TGTGCCACCAGCAGAGGTGGTGAGGCTAGCTCTGGGGCCAACGTCCTGACTTTC
TRBV9	TRBJ2-5	TRBD2	few	18	CASSVSSAGGPYQETQYF	TGTGCCAGCAGCGTTTCGTCGGCGGGGGGGCCGTACCAAGAGACCCAGTACTTC
TRBV15	TRBJ1-2	.	few	14	CATSRDRAADGYTF	TGTGCCACCAGCAGAGATCGAGCGGCGGATGGCTACACCTTC
TRBV19	TRBJ2-3	TRBD2	.	17	CASSVGLAGGPIDTQYF	TGTGCCAGTAGTGTTGGACTAGCGGGGGGGCCAATAGATACGCAGTATTTT
TRBV19	TRBJ2-6	TRBD1	few	14	CASSDRAGANVLTF	TGTGCCAGTAGTGACAGGGCCGGGGCCAACGTCCTGACTTTC
TRBV12-5	TRBJ2-5	TRBD1	few	15	CASGLVQGAGETQYF	TGTGCTAGTGGTTTGGTACAGGGGGCCGGGGAGACCCAGTACTTC
TRBV10-3	TRBJ2-1	.	.	17	CAISGVAVGGSYNEQFF	TGTGCCATCAGTGGAGTAGCGGTCGGCGGCTCCTACAATGAGCAGTTCTTC
TRBV7-9	TRBJ1-1	.	.	14	CASSLFGGNTEAFF	TGTGCCAGCAGCTTATTTGGGGGAAACACTGAAGCTTTCTTT
TRBV5-4	TRBJ2-7	.	few	16	CASSPRSSGKLYEQYF	TGTGCCAGCAGCCCGCGGAGTTCGGGCAAGCTCTACGAGCAGTACTTC
TRBV5-4	TRBJ2-3	.	few	15	CASSFEGTGTDTQYF	TGTGCCAGCAGCTTTGAGGGGACGGGCACAGATACGCAGTATTTT
TRBV4-3	TRBJ1-4	.	.	13	CASSHLGGEKLFF	TGCGCCAGCAGCCACCTCGGGGGCGAAAAACTGTTTTTT
TRBV12-2	TRBJ2-7	.	.	16	CASRLGSGTPPYEQYF	TGTGCAAGTCGCTTGGGATCCGGGACTCCTCCCTACGAGCAGTACTTC
TRBV4-1	TRBJ2-6	.	.	18	CASSQSGITFSRANVLTF	TGCGCCAGCAGCCAATCAGGGATTACTTTCTCTCGGGCCAACGTCCTGACTTTC
TRBV5-1	TRBJ2-2	TRBD1	.	15	CASQWGQGNTGELFF	TGCGCCAGCCAATGGGGACAGGGGAACACCGGGGAGCTGTTTTTT
TRBV6-5	TRBJ1-4	.	few	14	CASSYSISAEKLFF	TGTGCCAGCAGTTACTCGATATCGGCGGAGAAACTGTTTTTT
TRBV27	TRBJ2-2	.	.	12	CASSFRGGELFF	TGTGCCAGCAGTTTTCGAGGCGGGGAGCTGTTTTTT
TRBV13	TRBJ2-6	.	many	15	CASSLGISGANVLTF	TGTGCCAGCAGCTTAGGAATCTCTGGGGCCAACGTCCTGACTTTC
TRBV6-5	TRBJ2-7	.	.	13	CASSSLPFIEQYF	TGTGCCAGCAGTTCCCTTCCTTTTATCGAGCAGTACTTC
TRBV9	TRBJ2-1	TRBD1	few	15	CASSPTGQIVNEQFF	TGTGCCAGCAGTCCCACGGGACAGATTGTTAATGAGCAGTTCTTC
TRBV7-2	TRBJ2-2	.	.	16	CASSQGLRGVPRELFF	TGTGCCAGCAGCCAAGGGCTAAGAGGGGTACCGCGGGAGCTGTTTTTT
TRBV7-2	TRBJ1-1	TRBD1	.	14	CASSLESGGTEAFF	TGTGCCAGCAGCTTAGAGTCAGGGGGCACTGAAGCTTTCTTT
TRBV14	TRBJ2-2	.	few	13	CASSQQGAGELFF	TGTGCCAGCAGCCAACAAGGTGCCGGGGAGCTGTTTTTT
TRBV5-4	TRBJ2-3	TRBD2	.	16	CASSLAGRVGSDTQYF	TGTGCCAGCAGCTTGGCCGGGAGGGTTGGCTCAGATACGCAGTATTTT
TRBV4-1	TRBJ2-1	.	few	13	CASSQLTANEQFF	TGCGCCAGCAGCCAACTAACAGCTAATGAGCAGTTCTTC
TRBV5-1	TRBJ1-1	TRBD1	.	17	CASSLDRQGLGNTEAFF	TGCGCCAGCAGCTTGGATCGACAGGGGTTAGGGAACACTGAAGCTTTCTTT